This TCR beta chain was profiled in a study of T cell repertoires in cytomegalovirus infection. At the level of the study: Well-studied HLA-B-restricted epitopes and recently identified HLA-C-restricted epitopes of CMV were both used in the study. Indications of both CMV infection and matching HLA type were provided by public TCR beta signatures.

TCRdb re-called the reads with MiXCR, one entry per CDR3 protein. The sample carries some 270,000 distinct CDR3 sequences, 20% to 25% recorded once. This clonotype was recorded at least ten times. Its specificity is unknown. Material: cultured PBMCs, obtained from culture after CMV antigen stimulation. The receptor's source is a human donor in good health (CMV status not recorded). Some clones in this sample may be carry-over from other donors' samples.

The CDR3 sequence: CASRTGTANEKLFF. CDR3 in DNA: TGTGCCAGTAGGACCGGGACCGCGAATGAAAAACTGTTTTTT. The genes are TRBV19 and TRBJ1-4; D might be TRBD1 (5 bases). V lost 6 bases to trimming and J lost 5 bases, with 13 bases between them. The length of the CDR3 is 14 residues. Germline loops: CDR1 LNHDA, CDR2 SQIVND (reference sequence).